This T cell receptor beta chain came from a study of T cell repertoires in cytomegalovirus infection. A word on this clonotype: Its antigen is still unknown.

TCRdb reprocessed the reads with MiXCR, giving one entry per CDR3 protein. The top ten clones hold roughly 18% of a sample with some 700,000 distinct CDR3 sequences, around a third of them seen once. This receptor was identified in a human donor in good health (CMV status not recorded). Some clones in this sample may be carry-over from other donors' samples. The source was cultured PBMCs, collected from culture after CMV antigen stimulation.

The CDR3 reads CASSYSVNSGFTSTDTQYF. In nucleotides, the CDR3 is TGTGCCAGCAGTTACTCGGTGAATAGCGGGTTCACTAGCACAGATACGCAGTATTTT. The chain links TRBV6-5 to TRBJ2-3; 7 positions agree with TRBD2. Trimming took 0 bases from V and 0 from J; bases not matched to a gene: 12. CDR1 and CDR2 (germline): MNHEY, SVGAGI. This CDR3 spans 19 amino acids.